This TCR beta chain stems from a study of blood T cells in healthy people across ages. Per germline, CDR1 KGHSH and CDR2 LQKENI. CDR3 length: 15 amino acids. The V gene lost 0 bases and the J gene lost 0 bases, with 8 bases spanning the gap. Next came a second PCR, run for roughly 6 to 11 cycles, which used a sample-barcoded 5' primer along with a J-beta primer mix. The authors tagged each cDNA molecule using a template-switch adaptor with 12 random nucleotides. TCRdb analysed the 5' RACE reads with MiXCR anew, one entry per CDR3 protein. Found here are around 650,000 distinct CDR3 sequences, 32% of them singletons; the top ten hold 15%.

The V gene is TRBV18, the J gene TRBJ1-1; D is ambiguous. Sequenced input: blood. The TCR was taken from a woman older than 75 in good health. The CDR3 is CASSPPVLVNTEAFF. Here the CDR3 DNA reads TGTGCCAGCTCACCACCGGTCCTGGTGAACACTGAAGCTTTCTTT.